This TCR beta chain originates from a study of T cell responses to AZD1222 COVID-19 vaccine (dated by TCRdb to the early 2020s). With regard to the full study: A total of over 230 trial participants underwent TCR sequencing, of whom more than 200 had received two doses of AZD1222 and about 25 had received two doses of the MenACWY control vaccine. Trial participants were enrolled into age subgroups of 18-55, 56-69 and 70-plus years, which contained about 150, 28 and 57 TCR-sequenced participants, respectively.

The CDR3 regions of human TCRbeta chains were analyzed by immunosequencing. Turning to the authors' computational methods: TCRs in the repertoires were compared against a reference library of SARS-CoV-2-specific TCRs that had been generated with the MIRA antigen-specificity platform. Breadth was defined as the fraction of unique TCRs that were SARS-CoV-2-associated, and depth was defined as the fraction of total T cells that were SARS-CoV-2-associated. Using the MIRA data, each spike-specific TCR was mapped to the spike region that the TCR reacts to and placed in a CD4 or CD8 class. Log10-transformed breadth and depth values were compared by one-way ANOVA with Sidak's multiple comparisons tests. Imported from immuneACCESS, the table was reduced by TCRdb to in-frame sequences with V and J called. These copies leave out some clones; in studies compared against another copy, an unresolved V gene accounts for under half, and the cause of the remainder is not known. The V and J calls and clone size were taken over from that table, and D and trimming were inferred from the DNA. Present in this sample are 120,000 to 150,000 clones, over 80% of which were seen just once. The ten largest account for about 3% of the sample.

In regard to this clone: The antigen it recognizes is unknown. The record has no base qualities; no much larger clone is one base away.

General conclusions and limits of the study: In the small 56-69-year group, the increase in depth fell short of significance, most likely because of low power. A significant rise in spike-specific TCR breadth and depth was observed after two AZD1222 doses relative to day 0 and relative to MenACWY recipients. The vaccine-associated CD4 TCRs covered the entire spike protein, and the dominant responses fell in regions 160-218 and 743-854. Conclusions about previously exposed vaccinees were limited because only 5 or 6 AZD1222 recipients were SARS-CoV-2 seropositive at baseline. Epitopes outside the regions mutated in the B.1.351 and B.1.1.7 variants were reportedly recognized by nearly half of the unique spike-specific TCRs. No day 14 peak-response samples were available, so repertoires were characterized only after the peak T cell response. Participants were mostly white British, with more females than males. The authors suggested clonal diversity may have been underestimated.

According to the study, the label for this sample's time point signals: baseline before first vaccination. Read against the paper, the sample's treatment or condition label means: meningococcal conjugate vaccine given as trial control. Vaccinee samples were obtained from the UK trials COV001 and COV002, which included a single-blind randomized controlled phase 2/3 trial of AZD1222 (ChAdOx1 nCoV-19) in healthy adults. For TCRbeta chain sequencing, PBMC samples from trial participants were taken at day 0 and at day 28 after the second dose. Deletion took 6 bases off V and 7 bases off J, with a span of 6 bases between the germline ends. Measured from the cysteine to the phenylalanine, the CDR3 is 11 residues long. CDR3 DNA is the only sequence kept; it has 33 bases, read in frame from the first base. The germline V gene provides CDR1 SNHLY and CDR2 FYNNEI.

The V and J segments used are TRBV2 and TRBJ1-4; no confident D gene assignment can be made. The receptor comes from an adult in good health. The material was peripheral blood, obtained on day 0 of MenACWY control vaccination. The CDR3 protein: CASSGGEKLFF. Here is the DNA: TGTGCCAGCAGCGGAGGTGAAAAACTGTTTTTT.